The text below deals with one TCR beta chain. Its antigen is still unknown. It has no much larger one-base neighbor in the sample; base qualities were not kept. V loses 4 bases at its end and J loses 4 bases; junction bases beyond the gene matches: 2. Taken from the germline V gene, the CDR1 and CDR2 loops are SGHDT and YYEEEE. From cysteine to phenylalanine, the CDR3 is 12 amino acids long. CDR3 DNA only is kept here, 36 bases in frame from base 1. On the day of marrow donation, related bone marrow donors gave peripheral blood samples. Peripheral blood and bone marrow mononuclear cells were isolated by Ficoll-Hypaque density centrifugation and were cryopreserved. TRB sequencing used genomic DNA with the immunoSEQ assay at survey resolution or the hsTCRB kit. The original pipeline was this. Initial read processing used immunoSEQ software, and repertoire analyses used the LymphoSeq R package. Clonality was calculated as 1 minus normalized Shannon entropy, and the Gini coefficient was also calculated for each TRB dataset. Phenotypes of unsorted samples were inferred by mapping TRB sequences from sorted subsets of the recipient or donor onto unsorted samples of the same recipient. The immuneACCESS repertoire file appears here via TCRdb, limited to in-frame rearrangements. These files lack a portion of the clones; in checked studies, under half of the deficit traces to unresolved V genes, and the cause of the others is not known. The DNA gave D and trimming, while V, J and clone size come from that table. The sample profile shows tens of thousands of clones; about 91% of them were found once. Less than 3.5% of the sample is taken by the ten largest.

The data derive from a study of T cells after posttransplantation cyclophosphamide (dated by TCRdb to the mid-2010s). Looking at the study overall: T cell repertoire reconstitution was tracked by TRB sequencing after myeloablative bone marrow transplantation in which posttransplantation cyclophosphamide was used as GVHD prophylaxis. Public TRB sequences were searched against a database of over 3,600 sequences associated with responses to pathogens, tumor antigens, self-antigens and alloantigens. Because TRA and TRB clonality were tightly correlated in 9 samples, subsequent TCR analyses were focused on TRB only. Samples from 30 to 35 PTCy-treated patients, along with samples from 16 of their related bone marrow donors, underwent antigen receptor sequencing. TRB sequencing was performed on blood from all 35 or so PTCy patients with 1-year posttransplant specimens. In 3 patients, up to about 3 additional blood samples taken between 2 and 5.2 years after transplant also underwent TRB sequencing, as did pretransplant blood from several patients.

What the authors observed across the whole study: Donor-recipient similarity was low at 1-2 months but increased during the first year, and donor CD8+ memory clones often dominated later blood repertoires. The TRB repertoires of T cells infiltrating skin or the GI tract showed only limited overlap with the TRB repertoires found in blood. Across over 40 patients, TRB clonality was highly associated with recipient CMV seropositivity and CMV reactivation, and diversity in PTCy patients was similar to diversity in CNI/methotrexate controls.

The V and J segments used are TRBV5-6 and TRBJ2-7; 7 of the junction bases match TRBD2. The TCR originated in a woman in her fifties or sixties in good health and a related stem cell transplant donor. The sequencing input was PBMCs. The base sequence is TGTGCCAGCAGCCGAGCGGGGTACGAGCAGTACTTC. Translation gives CASSRAGYEQYF.